This T cell receptor beta chain is drawn from a study of graft-versus-host responses after intestinal transplantation. Study conclusions and caveats: GvH clones were found in recipient marrow; some appeared first in ileum or blood.

On this clone: The antigen is unknown.

Clones were read by immunoSEQ multiplex PCR, and TCRdb kept only the in-frame ones, dropping some. The sample shows 80,000 to 85,000 clones, 91% of them seen only once. This TCR came from a human donor who received an intestinal transplant. The material sequenced was unstimulated CD4+ T cells sorted from spleen or lymph node cells, taken before intestinal transplant.

CDR3 sequence: CASSLAGRAFNYGYTF. CDR3 sequence (DNA): TGTGCCAGCAGCTTAGCGGGCAGGGCCTTTAACTATGGCTACACCTTC. This chain connects TRBV7-2 to TRBJ1-2, with D maybe TRBD1 (5 bases). V was cut by 0 bases and J by 1 base, with 12 bases left in between. This CDR3 has 16 residues. CDR1 and CDR2 from the germline V gene are SGHTA and FQGNSA.